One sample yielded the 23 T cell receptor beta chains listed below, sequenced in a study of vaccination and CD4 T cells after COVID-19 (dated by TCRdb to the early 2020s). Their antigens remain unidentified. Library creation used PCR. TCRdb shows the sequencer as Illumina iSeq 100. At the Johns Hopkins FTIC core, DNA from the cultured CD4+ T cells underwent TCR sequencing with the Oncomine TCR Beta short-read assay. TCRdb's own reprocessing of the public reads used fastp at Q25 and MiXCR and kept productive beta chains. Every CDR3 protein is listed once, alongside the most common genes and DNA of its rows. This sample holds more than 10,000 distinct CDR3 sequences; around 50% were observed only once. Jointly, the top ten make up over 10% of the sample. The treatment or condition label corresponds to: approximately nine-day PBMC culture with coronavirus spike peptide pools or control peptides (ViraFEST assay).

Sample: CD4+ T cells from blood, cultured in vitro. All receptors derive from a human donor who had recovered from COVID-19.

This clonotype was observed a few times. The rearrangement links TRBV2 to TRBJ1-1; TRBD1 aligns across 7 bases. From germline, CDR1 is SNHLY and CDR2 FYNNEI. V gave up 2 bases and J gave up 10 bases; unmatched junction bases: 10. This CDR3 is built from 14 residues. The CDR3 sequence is CASSENRGRGGAFF. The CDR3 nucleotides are TGTGCCAGCAGTGAAAACAGGGGTAGGGGAGGAGCTTTCTTT. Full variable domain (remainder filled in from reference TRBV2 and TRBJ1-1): EPEVTQTPSHQVTQMGQEVILRCVPISNHLYFYWYRQILGQKVEFLVSFYNNEISEKSEIFDDQFSVERPDGSNFTLKIRSTKLEDSAMYFCASSENRGRGGAFFGQGTRLTVV.

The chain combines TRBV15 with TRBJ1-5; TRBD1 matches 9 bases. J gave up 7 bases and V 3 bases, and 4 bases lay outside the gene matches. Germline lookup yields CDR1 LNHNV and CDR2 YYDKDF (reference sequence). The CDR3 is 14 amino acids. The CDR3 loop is CATSRDRGGQPQHF. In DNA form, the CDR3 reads TGTGCCACCAGCAGGGACAGGGGAGGGCAGCCCCAGCATTTT.

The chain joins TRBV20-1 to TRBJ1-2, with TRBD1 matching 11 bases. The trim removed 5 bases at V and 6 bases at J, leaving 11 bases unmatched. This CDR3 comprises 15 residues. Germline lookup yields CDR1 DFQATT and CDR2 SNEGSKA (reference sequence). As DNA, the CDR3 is TGCAGTGCTCTGCCACCACGGACAGGGGGCGATGGCTACACCTTC. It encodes CSALPPRTGGDGYTF.

CDR3 protein: CASSYGLYSNQPQHF. DNA of the CDR3: TGTGCCAGTAGTTACGGCCTTTATAGCAATCAGCCCCAGCATTTT. The chain joins TRBV19 to TRBJ1-5, with no clear D. The CDR3 contains 15 residues. Between the trimmed V and J ends, which lost 5 bases and 0 bases, there was a span of 11 bases. Germline V gives CDR1 LNHDA, CDR2 SQIVND (reference sequence).

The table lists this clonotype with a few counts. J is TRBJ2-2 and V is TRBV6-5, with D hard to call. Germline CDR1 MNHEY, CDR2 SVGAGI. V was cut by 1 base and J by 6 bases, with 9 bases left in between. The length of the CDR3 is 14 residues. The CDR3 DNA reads TGTGCCAGCAGTTACTACGTCCGGGCCGGGGAGCTGTTTTTT. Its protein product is CASSYYVRAGELFF.

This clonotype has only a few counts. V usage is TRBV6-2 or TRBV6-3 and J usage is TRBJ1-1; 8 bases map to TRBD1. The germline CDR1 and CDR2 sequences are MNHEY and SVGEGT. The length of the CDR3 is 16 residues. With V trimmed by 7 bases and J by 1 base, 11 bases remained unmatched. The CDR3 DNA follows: TGTGCCAGCACCCAACAGGGGGGAGAGTGGAACACTGAAGCTTTCTTT. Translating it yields CASTQQGGEWNTEAFF.

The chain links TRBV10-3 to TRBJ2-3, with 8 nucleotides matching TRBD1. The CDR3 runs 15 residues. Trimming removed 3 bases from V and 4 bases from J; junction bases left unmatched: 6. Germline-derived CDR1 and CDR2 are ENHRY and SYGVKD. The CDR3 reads CAISDATTGADTQYF. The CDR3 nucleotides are TGTGCCATCAGTGACGCCACGACAGGGGCAGATACGCAGTATTTT.

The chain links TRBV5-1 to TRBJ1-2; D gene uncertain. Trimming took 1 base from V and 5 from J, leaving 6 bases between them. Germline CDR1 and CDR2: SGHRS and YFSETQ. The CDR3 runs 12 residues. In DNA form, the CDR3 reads TGCGCCAGCAGCTTGTGGGGTTATGGCTACACCTTC. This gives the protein CASSLWGYGYTF.

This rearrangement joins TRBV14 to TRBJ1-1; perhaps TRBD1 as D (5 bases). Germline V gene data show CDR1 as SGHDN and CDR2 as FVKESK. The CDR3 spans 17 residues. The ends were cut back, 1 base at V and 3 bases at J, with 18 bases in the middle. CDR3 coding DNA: TGTGCCAGCAGCCAAGCCGGCAGGGTTCATAGGGACACTGAAGCTTTCTTT. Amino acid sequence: CASSQAGRVHRDTEAFF.

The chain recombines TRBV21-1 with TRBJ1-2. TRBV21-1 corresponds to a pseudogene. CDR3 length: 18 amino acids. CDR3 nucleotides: TGTGCCAGCAAGCCCGCTGGGGCTTACCTAAAGTCTAACTATGGCTACACCTTC. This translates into CASKPAGAYLKSNYGYTF.

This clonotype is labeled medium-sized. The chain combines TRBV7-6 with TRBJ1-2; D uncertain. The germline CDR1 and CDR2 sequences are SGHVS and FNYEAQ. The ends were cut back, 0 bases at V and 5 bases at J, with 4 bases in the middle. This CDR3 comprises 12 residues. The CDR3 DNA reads TGTGCCAGCAGCTTAGCGGGGTATGGCTACACCTTC. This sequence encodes CASSLAGYGYTF.

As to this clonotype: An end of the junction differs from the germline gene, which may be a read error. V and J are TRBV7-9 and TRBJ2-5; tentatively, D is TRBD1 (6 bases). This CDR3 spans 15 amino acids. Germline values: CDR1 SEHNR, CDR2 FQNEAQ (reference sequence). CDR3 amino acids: CASSLRGGQQETQYF. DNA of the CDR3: TGCGCCAGCAGCTTGAGAGGAGGACAGCAAGAGACCCAGTACTTC.

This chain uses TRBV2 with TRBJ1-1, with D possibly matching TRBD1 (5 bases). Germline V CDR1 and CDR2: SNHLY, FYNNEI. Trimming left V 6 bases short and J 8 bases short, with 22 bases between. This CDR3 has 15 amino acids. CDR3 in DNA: TGTGCCAGCAGCCAATATTTCCTGAGACGGGACGAAGCTTTCTTT. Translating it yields CASSQYFLRRDEAFF.

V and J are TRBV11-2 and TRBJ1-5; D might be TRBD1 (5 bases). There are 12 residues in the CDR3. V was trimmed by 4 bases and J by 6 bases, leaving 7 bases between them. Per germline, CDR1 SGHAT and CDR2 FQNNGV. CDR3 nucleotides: TGTGCCAGCAGCTCTCAGGGTCAGCCCCAGCATTTT. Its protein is CASSSQGQPQHF.

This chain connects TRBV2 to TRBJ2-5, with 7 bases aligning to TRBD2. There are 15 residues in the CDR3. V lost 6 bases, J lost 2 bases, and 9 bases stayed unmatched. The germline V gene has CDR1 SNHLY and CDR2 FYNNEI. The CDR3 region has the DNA TGTGCCAGCAGACCATATTCGGGGGGACAAGAGACCCAGTACTTC. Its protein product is CASRPYSGGQETQYF.

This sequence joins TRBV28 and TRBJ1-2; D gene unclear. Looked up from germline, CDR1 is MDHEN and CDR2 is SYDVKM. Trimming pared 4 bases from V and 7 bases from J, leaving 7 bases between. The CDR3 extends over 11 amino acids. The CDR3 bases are TGTGCCAGCAGTTCGATGCGTGGCTACACCTTC. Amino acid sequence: CASSSMRGYTF.

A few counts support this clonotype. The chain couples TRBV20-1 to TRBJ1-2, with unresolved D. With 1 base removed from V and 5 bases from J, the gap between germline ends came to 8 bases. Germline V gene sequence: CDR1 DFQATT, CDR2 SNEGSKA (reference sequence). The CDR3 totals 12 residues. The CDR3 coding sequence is TGCAGTGCTAGAGTGGGAGGATATGGCTACACCTTC. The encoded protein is CSARVGGYGYTF.

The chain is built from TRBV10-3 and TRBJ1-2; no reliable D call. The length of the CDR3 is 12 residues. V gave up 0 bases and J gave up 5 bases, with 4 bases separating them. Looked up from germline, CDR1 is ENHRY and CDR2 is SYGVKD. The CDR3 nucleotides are TGTGCCATCAGTGAGTCAGGGTATGGCTACACCTTC. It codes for CAISESGYGYTF.

The CDR3 sequence: CSAFKNTEAFF. The DNA for the CDR3 is TGCAGTGCCTTCAAAAACACTGAAGCTTTCTTT. This chain uses TRBV20-1 with TRBJ1-1; D uncertain. Germline V gives CDR1 DFQATT, CDR2 SNEGSKA (reference sequence). CDR3 length: 11 residues. The ends were cut back, 6 bases at V and 2 bases at J, with 7 bases in the middle.

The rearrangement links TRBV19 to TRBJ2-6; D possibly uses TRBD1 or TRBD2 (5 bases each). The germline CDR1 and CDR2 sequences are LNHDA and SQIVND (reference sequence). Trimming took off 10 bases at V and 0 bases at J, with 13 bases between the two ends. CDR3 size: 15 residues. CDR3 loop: CATRGRISGANVLTF. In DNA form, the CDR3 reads TGTGCCACCCGGGGACGGATCTCTGGGGCCAACGTCCTGACTTTC.

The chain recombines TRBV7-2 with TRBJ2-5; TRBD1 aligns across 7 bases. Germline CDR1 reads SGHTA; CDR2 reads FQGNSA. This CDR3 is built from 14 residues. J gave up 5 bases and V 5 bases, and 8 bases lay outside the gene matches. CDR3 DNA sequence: TGTGCCAGCAGCACCCGACAGGGTTCCGAGACCCAGTACTTC. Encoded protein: CASSTRQGSETQYF.

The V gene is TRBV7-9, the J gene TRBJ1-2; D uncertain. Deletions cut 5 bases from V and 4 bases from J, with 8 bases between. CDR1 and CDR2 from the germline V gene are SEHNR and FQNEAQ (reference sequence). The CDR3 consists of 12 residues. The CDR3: CASSPDTYGYTF. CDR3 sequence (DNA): TGTGCCAGCAGCCCAGACACCTATGGCTACACCTTC.

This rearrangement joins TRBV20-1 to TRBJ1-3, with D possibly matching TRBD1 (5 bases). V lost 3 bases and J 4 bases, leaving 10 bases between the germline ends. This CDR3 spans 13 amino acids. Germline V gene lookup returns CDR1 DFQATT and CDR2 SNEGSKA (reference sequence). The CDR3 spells CSARGVRGNTIYF. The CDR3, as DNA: TGCAGTGCTAGGGGGGTTAGGGGAAACACCATATATTTT.